This is a list of T cell receptor beta chains from one sample in a study of Ad26.COV2.S vaccination and SARS-CoV-2 variants. Libraries were prepared by immunoSEQ multiplex PCR; TCRdb keeps only in-frame clonotypes and omits some of them. The data show around 320,000 clones, around four fifths seen once. The sequencing used peripheral blood, collected in a trial of Ad26.COV2.S vaccine versus placebo. The source of these receptors is a person aged 18-65 years who received the Ad26.COV2.S COVID-19 vaccine or a placebo. Each CDR3 is given with its conserved first and last residue. The D gene is left open where the match is weak.

v_gene	len	d_gene	j_gene	CDR3aa
TRBV6-5	15	TRBD1	TRBJ1-3	CASSYGQGSGNTIYF
TRBV5-1	15	TRBD1	TRBJ2-7	CASSEDRDHGYEQYF
TRBV14	18	TRBD1	TRBJ2-5	CASSQDDGQEFGAETQYF
TRBV11-3	12	.	TRBJ2-7	CASSLGPHEQYF
TRBV5-5	15	TRBD1	TRBJ2-4	CASSLVYRGVNIQYF
TRBV3-1/TRBV3-2	15	TRBD2	TRBJ2-3	CASSQRGGARYTQYF
TRBV19	14	TRBD1	TRBJ1-1	CASSVHRGWTEAFF
TRBV28	13	.	TRBJ1-3	CASRRHTGNTIYF
TRBV10-1	14	TRBD2	TRBJ2-1	CAGLLAGEDNEQFF
TRBV4-1	15	.	TRBJ2-3	CASHRTVLSTDTQYF
TRBV19	14	.	TRBJ1-4	CASSTGGTGEKLFF
TRBV6-1	14	TRBD2	TRBJ2-5	CASSDRGGGPAQYF
TRBV28	13	.	TRBJ2-1	CASTLDRHNEQFF
TRBV9	16	.	TRBJ2-7	CASSVESGRGRYEQYF
TRBV5-4	15	.	TRBJ2-1	CASSLVGTAYNEQFF
TRBV6-6	15	.	TRBJ1-1	CASSYSNDGHPEAFF
TRBV9	15	.	TRBJ2-2	CASSLWTGNTGELFF
TRBV11-2	15	.	TRBJ2-1	CASSLDHAAGDEQFF
TRBV19	13	.	TRBJ1-1	CASSIGGGTEAFF
TRBV9	13	.	TRBJ2-3	CASRGASTDTQYF
TRBV5-1	16	.	TRBJ2-7	CASSLGGGPGTNEQYF
TRBV7-2	14	TRBD2	TRBJ2-7	CASSRSGVGYEQYF
TRBV11-2	16	TRBD1	TRBJ1-1	CASSLILRDSQIEAFF
TRBV24-1	16	TRBD1	TRBJ1-2	CATSEAGTGGAYGYTF
TRBV21-1	17	.	TRBJ2-2	CASSKMVQGAHTGELFF
TRBV5-4	16	TRBD1	TRBJ2-3	CASSLPTGAPTDTQYF